The text below deals with one T cell receptor beta chain. Its target is not known. Germline CDR1 is SNHLY and CDR2 is FYNNEI. Deletions cut 5 bases from V and 5 bases from J, with 6 bases between. The CDR3 covers 11 residues. The PCR made use of 60 Vbeta and 13 Jbeta primers. This table comes from immunoSEQ multiplex PCR, and its TCRdb copy is limited to in-frame clones, with some not included. The data contain fewer than 200,000 clones, roughly 70% of them singletons. The sample is drawn from a study of cytomegalovirus exposure and HLA in healthy donors. Points from the study as a whole: Across donors, most TCRs were seen rarely, yet some public ones were widespread.

The TCR originated in a woman between 25 and 40 years old in good health and CMV-seronegative. The J gene is TRBJ2-5, the V gene TRBV2; D perhaps matches TRBD2 (5 bases). Sample: PBMCs. CDR3 amino acids: CASSTGETQYF. CDR3 bases: TGTGCCAGCAGTACGGGGGAGACCCAGTACTTC.